This is a list of T cell receptor beta chains from one sample in a study of blood T cell repertoires in COVID-19. Generated by immunoSEQ multiplex PCR, the TCRdb table keeps only in-frame clones and is missing some. The sample carries about 240,000 clones, around 82% recorded once. The sample comprised peripheral blood. The receptors originated from a woman aged 70-85 years with acute or convalescent COVID-19. Both conserved end residues are part of each CDR3. The order of the fields is J gene, clone size, D gene, V gene, CDR3 DNA, CDR3 protein. D genes are given only for firm matches. Part of the rows lack a size; the others show once, few, many or a class for expanded clones.

j_call: TRBJ1-1; clone_size: NA; d_call: TRBD1; v_call: TRBV4-3; cdr3_nt: TGCGCCAGCAGCCTCGGGACAGGGACTTTTGGACCGAACACTGAAGCTTTCTTT; cdr3_aa: CASSLGTGTFGPNTEAFF
j_call: TRBJ1-5; clone_size: NA; d_call: NA; v_call: TRBV3-1/TRBV3-2; cdr3_nt: TGTGCCAGCAGCCAAGATAGACAGGACAATCAGCCCCAGCATTTT; cdr3_aa: CASSQDRQDNQPQHF
j_call: TRBJ1-1; clone_size: NA; d_call: NA; v_call: TRBV7-9; cdr3_nt: TGTGCCAGCAGCATCGGCGGGGCAGCAATCACTGAAGCTTTCTTT; cdr3_aa: CASSIGGAAITEAFF
j_call: TRBJ1-6; clone_size: NA; d_call: NA; v_call: TRBV6-5; cdr3_nt: TGTGCCAGCAGTTACTGGAAGGGGCACAATAATTCACCCCTCCACTTT; cdr3_aa: CASSYWKGHNNSPLHF
j_call: TRBJ1-5; clone_size: NA; d_call: NA; v_call: TRBV4-1; cdr3_nt: TGCGCCAGCAGCCAAGAAGGTAGCACCTGGTCAGGGCAGCCCCAGCATTTT; cdr3_aa: CASSQEGSTWSGQPQHF
j_call: TRBJ2-3; clone_size: NA; d_call: TRBD2; v_call: TRBV10-1; cdr3_nt: TGCGCCAGCAGTGAGTCGATTGTAGCGGGGGGGCTGTATACGCAGTATTTT; cdr3_aa: CASSESIVAGGLYTQYF
j_call: TRBJ1-1; clone_size: NA; d_call: NA; v_call: TRBV12-3/TRBV12-4; cdr3_nt: TGTGCCAGCAGTTTATTCGGGGGGACTGAAGCTTTCTTT; cdr3_aa: CASSLFGGTEAFF
j_call: TRBJ1-4; clone_size: NA; d_call: NA; v_call: TRBV19; cdr3_nt: TGTGCCAGAGCTAAGAGGGATGAAAAACTGTTTTTT; cdr3_aa: CARAKRDEKLFF
j_call: TRBJ1-6; clone_size: few; d_call: NA; v_call: TRBV3-1/TRBV3-2; cdr3_nt: TGTGCCAGCAGCCAACAGGGCGTGCTAGGTTCACCCCTCCACTTT; cdr3_aa: CASSQQGVLGSPLHF
j_call: TRBJ1-2; clone_size: NA; d_call: TRBD1; v_call: TRBV4-1; cdr3_nt: TGCGCCAGCAGTTATACCGGGACAGGGATTGATGGCTACACCTTC; cdr3_aa: CASSYTGTGIDGYTF
j_call: TRBJ1-2; clone_size: NA; d_call: NA; v_call: TRBV5-6; cdr3_nt: TGTGCCAGCAGCTTCGATTACGGAGTAAACTATGGCTACACCTTC; cdr3_aa: CASSFDYGVNYGYTF
j_call: TRBJ1-1; clone_size: NA; d_call: NA; v_call: TRBV10-3; cdr3_nt: TGTGCCATCAGTGAGTCGGAGAAGGCTTTCTTT; cdr3_aa: CAISESEKAFF
j_call: TRBJ1-2; clone_size: NA; d_call: NA; v_call: TRBV3-1/TRBV3-2; cdr3_nt: TGTGCCAGCAGCCAAGATAAGACAGTTTATGGCTACACCTTC; cdr3_aa: CASSQDKTVYGYTF
j_call: TRBJ2-3; clone_size: NA; d_call: NA; v_call: TRBV27; cdr3_nt: TGTGCCAGCAGATTTGGTAGTTATAGCACAGATACGCAGTATTTT; cdr3_aa: CASRFGSYSTDTQYF
j_call: TRBJ1-1; clone_size: NA; d_call: TRBD1; v_call: TRBV14; cdr3_nt: TGTGCCAGCAGCCAAACTGCGGGACAGTTAACTGAAGCTTTCTTT; cdr3_aa: CASSQTAGQLTEAFF